This T cell receptor (beta chain) was captured in a study of Ad26.COV2.S vaccination and SARS-CoV-2 variants (dated by TCRdb to about 2021). Study-wide context: Donors in the vaccine arm were drawn from COV1001, a phase I-IIa trial of Ad26.COV2.S in healthy adults that was multicentre, randomized, double-blind and placebo-controlled. Trial participants were randomized into five groups of five, in which low-dose or high-dose Ad26.COV2.S was given once or twice, or placebo was given on both occasions. The TCR-sequenced set comprised about 32 samples: approximately 19 Ad26.COV2.S vaccine recipients, 5 placebo recipients and 8 SARS-CoV-2 convalescent individuals. Ad26.COV2.S was administered intramuscularly at a dose of 5x10^10 or 1x10^11 viral particles, either as one shot or as two shots given 56 days apart. Investigators did not know the trial group allocation while performing experiments and assessing outcomes. The specificity and breadth of SARS-CoV-2-reactive T cell receptors after Ad26.COV2.S vaccination were assessed by TCRbeta repertoire sequencing. Results the study describes overall, beyond this receptor: Non-spike TCR breadth was comparable between vaccine and placebo recipients, consistent with the vaccine containing only spike. After vaccination, spike-specific CD8+ and CD4+ T cell responses were reported to show substantial breadth. The study was not powered for comparison of responses between vaccine doses or regimens. The authors noted that the TCR breadth and depth analyses may have underestimated total T cell responses. Spike-specific TCR breadth was higher in Ad26.COV2.S recipients than in placebo recipients (P = 0.0014).

The immunoSEQ Assay was used to sequence TCRbeta CDR3 regions. After extraction, genomic DNA underwent amplification by bias-controlled multiplex PCR, followed by high-throughput sequencing. As for the authors' bioinformatics: To quantify the absolute abundance of every unique TCRbeta CDR3 region, sequences were collapsed and filtered. Usable DNA was measured by amplifying reference genes present in all nucleated cells, and TCRbeta template counts were normalized to that usable DNA to estimate T cell fraction. Repertoire TCRs were annotated as SARS-CoV-2-specific by exact matching of V gene, CDR3 amino acid sequence and J gene to a known reactive TCR set. The reference SARS-CoV-2 TCR set came from MIRA and was filtered for enrichment in COVID-19-positive ImmuneCODE repertoires, removing public or cross-reactive TCRs. Drawing on the MIRA antigens, annotated TCRs were analysed further at the level of specific ORF or position within ORF. Depth was the summed frequency of annotated unique rearrangements, while breadth was defined as annotated unique rearrangements over total unique productive rearrangements. Two-sided Wilcoxon rank-sum tests were used to compare TCR breadth between groups. The table was pulled from immuneACCESS by TCRdb, which kept in-frame rearrangements only. Such tables lose some clones; where checked, under half of the loss comes from unresolved V genes, and the rest has no known cause. Clone size and the V and J calls come from that table; the DNA yielded D and trimming. Counted in this sample were hundreds of thousands of clones; 83% of them appeared once. Jointly, the top ten make up roughly 7.4% of the sample.

The sample's treatment or condition label, decoded: around 19 received Ad26.COV2.S at low or high dose, single or two shots; five or six received placebo; per-sample allocation not given. For vaccine and placebo recipients, the sequenced repertoires came from samples collected on day 63 after the first injection. In Cohort 1b, some 25 adults aged 18-55 years were enrolled at a single site in Boston, USA, between 29 July and 7 August 2020. Ad26.COV2.S consisted of a replication-incompetent adenovirus type 26 vector by which a prefusion-stabilized SARS-CoV-2 spike protein from the original Wuhan strain was expressed. Taken from the germline V gene (reference sequence), the CDR1 and CDR2 loops are LGHDT and YNNKEL. V and J lose 3 bases and 1 base, and a span of 12 bases separates them. The CDR3 spans 15 residues, from the cysteine through the phenylalanine. The entry retains the CDR3 DNA only, 45 bases that are in frame from base 1.

Details on this clone: Its antigen is not yet known. Qualities for individual bases were not recorded, and no much larger clone is one base off.

Recombination linked TRBV3-1 (or the pseudogene TRBV3-2) to TRBJ1-1; TRBD1 is a possible D gene, resting on 5 matching bases. The receptor's source is a person between 18 and 59 years old who received the Ad26.COV2.S COVID-19 vaccine or a placebo. Sample: peripheral blood, taken in a trial of Ad26.COV2.S vaccine versus placebo. The CDR3 loop reads CASSQPTGQNTEAFF. The nucleotide sequence reads as follows: TGTGCCAGCAGCCAGCCAACCGGACAGAACACTGAAGCTTTCTTT.